This T cell receptor (beta chain) was profiled in a study of cytomegalovirus exposure and HLA in healthy donors. Findings and caveats of the study: Later findings reportedly placed an Asian-associated ancestry cluster below the approximately 670-donor mean for N-insertions.

Notes on this clone: Its antigen is still unknown.

These donors, healthy bone marrow donors, were studied. The PCR made use of 60 Vbeta and 13 Jbeta primers. Here immunoSEQ multiplex PCR was the method, and the copy in TCRdb shows in-frame clones only, minus some. The sample table sets out about 77,000 clones. This CDR3 spans 11 amino acids. Germline loops: CDR1 SGHVS, CDR2 FNYEAQ. V lost 8 bases to trimming and J lost 6 bases, with 11 bases between them. The rearrangement uses TRBV7-6 and TRBJ2-7; maybe TRBD2 (5 bases). Sequences were obtained from PBMCs. The sequence was obtained from a man aged 45-65 years in good health and CMV-seropositive. The CDR3 loop reads CASGAEAEQYF. CDR3 bases: TGTGCCAGCGGAGCGGAGGCCGAGCAGTACTTC.